The next 31 T cell receptor beta chains were all read from a single sample in a study of early T cells in non-severe SARS-CoV-2 infection. TCRdb passed the 5' RACE reads through MiXCR, listing each CDR3 protein once. The data show some 52,000 distinct CDR3 sequences, with 8% to 8.5% seen just once and roughly a tenth held by the top ten. Sequenced: whole blood. These receptors all come from an adult who was a healthcare worker with PCR-confirmed SARS-CoV-2 infection or an uninfected control (not recorded which).

The V and J genes are TRBV11-2 and TRBJ2-1; the match to TRBD2 covers 13 bases. Germline lookup yields CDR1 SGHAT and CDR2 FQNNGV. This CDR3 spans 18 amino acids. The J segment lost 3 bases and the V segment lost 3 bases, leaving 8 bases of the junction unmatched. The CDR3 reads CASSFLGLAGVLYNEQFF. The CDR3 nucleotides read TGTGCCAGCAGCTTCCTCGGACTAGCGGGGGTTCTCTACAATGAGCAGTTCTTC.

This clonotype was picked up a small number of times. The chain links TRBV3-1 to TRBJ1-4; D not resolved. The V end was cut by 4 bases, the J end by 8 bases, with 11 bases between. The CDR3 has 13 amino acids. The germline gives CDR1 LGHDT, CDR2 YNNKEL (reference sequence). In nucleotides, the CDR3 is TGTGCCAGCAGCCCCCCCGATGAGGAAAAACTGTTTTTT. This translates into CASSPPDEEKLFF.

The chain has TRBV2 and TRBJ2-1, with D uncertain. The CDR3 totals 12 residues. V gave up 6 bases and J gave up 6 bases, with 9 bases separating them. CDR1 SNHLY and CDR2 FYNNEI come from the germline V gene. Written as DNA, the CDR3 is TGTGCCAGCAGCGGCCGCAGCAATGAGCAGTTCTTC. Translation gives CASSGRSNEQFF.

This clonotype was observed at least ten times. The V and J genes are TRBV20-1 and TRBJ2-6, with D unclear. In germline, CDR1 is DFQATT, CDR2 SNEGSKA (reference sequence). The ends were cut back, 6 bases at V and 0 bases at J, with 9 bases in the middle. The CDR3 has 14 residues. The CDR3 is CSALDGSGANVLTF. In DNA, the CDR3 is TGCAGTGCCCTCGACGGCTCTGGGGCCAACGTCCTGACTTTC.

This clonotype was seen a handful of times. The V call is TRBV6-1, the J call TRBJ1-1, with a tentative D call TRBD1 (6 bases). Trimming removed 8 bases at V and 4 bases at J, with 11 bases between. The CDR3 extends over 12 amino acids. Germline V gene sequence: CDR1 MNHNS, CDR2 SASEGT. The CDR3 DNA follows: TGTGCCAGCGGGGACACAGGCACTGAAGCTTTCTTT. Protein sequence: CASGDTGTEAFF.

A few counts support this clonotype. The V gene is TRBV24-1, the J gene TRBJ2-1, with 11 bases aligning to TRBD2. This CDR3 has 16 residues. Trimming cost V 5 bases and J 5 bases; bases outside gene matches: 7. Germline CDR1 reads KGHDR; CDR2 reads SFDVKD. This chain's CDR3 is CATSVPGLADNNEQFF. CDR3 bases: TGTGCCACCAGTGTCCCGGGACTAGCGGATAACAATGAGCAGTTCTTC.

This clonotype was counted ten times or more. J is TRBJ1-2 and V is TRBV19; 8 bases fit TRBD1. After removal of 11 bases from V and 0 bases from J, the junction contained 11 bases not matched to a gene. Germline lookup yields CDR1 LNHDA and CDR2 SQIVND (reference sequence). The CDR3 has 15 residues. As DNA, the CDR3 is TGTGCCTCAAAACCGGGACAGGCGTCTAACTATGGCTACACCTTC. Translation: CASKPGQASNYGYTF.

This clonotype was seen at least ten times. The chain recombines TRBV25-1 with TRBJ2-6; D unresolved. Deletions cut 8 bases from V and 0 bases from J, with 11 bases between. The CDR3 spans 15 residues. Germline lookup yields CDR1 MGHDK and CDR2 SYGVNS. The CDR3: CASAIDSSGANVLTF. The DNA of the CDR3 is TGTGCCAGCGCCATCGATAGCTCTGGGGCCAACGTCCTGACTTTC. The full variable domain, rest sourced from reference TRBV25-1 and TRBJ2-6, is EADIYQTPRYLVIGTGKKITLECSQTMGHDKMYWYQQDPGMELHLIHYSYGVNSTEKGDLSSESTVSRIRTEHFPLTLESARPSHTSQYLCASAIDSSGANVLTFGAGSRLTVL.

The sample holds many counts of this clonotype. The chain employs TRBV29-1 and TRBJ1-1, with D maybe TRBD1 (6 bases). The CDR3 is 13 residues long. CDR1 is SQVTM and CDR2 is ANQGSEA in the germline V gene. Deletions cut 7 bases from V and 1 base from J, with 13 bases between. The CDR3 DNA reads TGCAGCGCACACAGGGTGGCGAACACTGAAGCTTTCTTT. Translating it yields CSAHRVANTEAFF.

In its sample, this clonotype was seen many times. The chain joins TRBV6-1 to TRBJ1-6; a possible D gene is TRBD1 (5 bases). Germline CDR1 reads MNHNS; CDR2 reads SASEGT. V lost 6 bases and J lost 2, with 14 bases in between. The CDR3 covers 16 residues. CDR3 sequence (DNA): TGTGCCAGCAGGGCGGGACCGTCAGCCTATAATTCACCCCTCCACTTT. It codes for CASRAGPSAYNSPLHF.

The table lists this clonotype with a few counts. The rearrangement joins TRBV27 to TRBJ2-3; 13 bases line up with TRBD2. The CDR3 contains 18 residues. Looked up from germline, CDR1 is MNHEY and CDR2 is SMNVEV (reference sequence). The V gene end was trimmed by 4 bases and the J gene end by 2 bases; junction bases not matched to a gene: 9. The CDR3 sequence is CASSSRTSGGYFTDTQYF. In nucleotides, the CDR3 is TGTGCCAGCAGTTCTAGGACTAGCGGGGGTTACTTCACAGATACGCAGTATTTT.

This clonotype was observed at least ten times. The rearrangement uses TRBV12-3 or TRBV12-4 and TRBJ1-1; 7 bases are shared with TRBD1. The CDR3 loop spans 14 amino acids. The V segment lost 6 bases and the J segment 6 bases; nucleotides outside the gene matches: 10. CDR3 loop: CASRGNRGRAEAFF. The CDR3 DNA follows: TGTGCCAGCAGGGGGAACAGGGGAAGGGCTGAAGCTTTCTTT.

The DNA for the CDR3 is TGCGCCAGCGCCGGTGGGGTGACCGGGGAGCTGTTTTTT. This translates into CASAGGVTGELFF. The chain uses TRBV10-1 and TRBJ2-2, with no clear D. Per germline, CDR1 WNHNN and CDR2 SYGVQD (reference sequence). Between the trimmed V and J ends, which lost 8 bases and 5 bases, there was a span of 12 bases. The CDR3 spans 13 residues.

This clonotype was detected ten times or more. The genes are TRBV4-1 and TRBJ2-3; D may correspond to TRBD1 or TRBD2 (5 bases each). Germline CDR1 reads MGHRA; CDR2 reads YSYEKL. The CDR3 loop spans 15 amino acids. V gave up 0 bases and J gave up 0 bases, with 7 bases separating them. CDR3 bases: TGCGCCAGCAGCCAAGAGAGGGGTAGCACAGATACGCAGTATTTT. Its translation: CASSQERGSTDTQYF.

Turning to this clonotype: This clone may be a read error of a much larger clone one base away. The rearrangement joins TRBV7-9 to TRBJ1-2; 7 nucleotides agree with TRBD1. Per the germline V gene, CDR1 is SEHNR and CDR2 is FQNEAQ (reference sequence). The length of the CDR3 is 12 residues. Trimming at V came to 5 bases and at J to 13 bases, leaving 10 bases not matched to a gene. The CDR3 protein is CASSADRRDRTF. The CDR3 DNA reads TGTGCCAGCAGCGCGGACAGGAGGGACCGCACCTTC.

The table lists this clonotype with a few counts. The chain carries TRBV30 and TRBJ2-1; 9 positions match TRBD2. This CDR3 has 15 residues. V was clipped by 0 bases and J by 6 bases; unmatched bases: 6. Germline lookup yields CDR1 GTSNPN and CDR2 SVGIG (reference sequence). In DNA form, the CDR3 reads TGTGCCTGGAGTGTCTCACTAGCGGGCAGCAATGAGCAGTTCTTC. Its protein is CAWSVSLAGSNEQFF.

V usage is TRBV18 and J usage is TRBJ2-2, with D perhaps TRBD2 (5 bases). Looked up from germline, CDR1 is KGHSH and CDR2 is LQKENI. CDR3 size: 19 residues. V gave up 2 bases and J gave up 0 bases, with 19 bases separating them. CDR3 sequence reads: CASSPFPLPSGPNTGELFF. As DNA, the CDR3 is TGTGCCAGCTCACCATTCCCGTTACCCAGCGGCCCGAACACCGGGGAGCTGTTTTTT.

This clonotype was detected many times. The chain combines TRBV5-4 with TRBJ2-1; 14 bases agree with TRBD2. CDR3 size: 15 residues. V was clipped by 1 base and J by 13 bases; unmatched bases: 7. In germline, CDR1 is SGHNT, CDR2 YYREEE (reference sequence). CDR3 sequence: CASSLWTSGGQTQFF. CDR3 nucleotides: TGTGCCAGCAGCTTGTGGACTAGCGGGGGGCAGACTCAGTTCTTC.

This clonotype was observed at least ten times. The V and J genes are TRBV19 and TRBJ2-7; D call uncertain. This CDR3 is 15 amino acids long. V was shortened by 4 bases and J by 0 bases, with 13 bases between the two germline ends. Germline V CDR1 and CDR2: LNHDA, SQIVND (reference sequence). CDR3 nucleotide sequence: TGTGCCAGTAGTACCGTATTGGAGAGCTCCTACGAGCAGTACTTC. Residues: CASSTVLESSYEQYF.

This clonotype was recorded many times. This chain joins TRBV24-1 and TRBJ2-3, with D perhaps matching TRBD2 (6 bases). The CDR3 contains 13 residues. The ends were cut back, 6 bases at V and 3 bases at J, with 9 bases in the middle. Germline CDR1 is KGHDR and CDR2 is SFDVKD. CDR3 nucleotide sequence: TGTGCCACCAGTACCGGGGGAACAGATACGCAGTATTTT. It codes for CATSTGGTDTQYF.

This clonotype was seen many times. The chain uses TRBV28 and TRBJ2-7, with 8 positions matching TRBD1. This CDR3 has 13 residues. The V gene's germline CDR1 is MDHEN and CDR2 SYDVKM. Trimming cost V 6 bases and J 6 bases; bases outside gene matches: 7. In nucleotides, the CDR3 is TGTGCCAGCAGCCCGACAGGGGTTTTCGAGCAGTACTTC. It translates to CASSPTGVFEQYF.

The sample holds a few counts of this clonotype. V and J are TRBV24-1 and TRBJ2-1, with 7 positions matching TRBD2. V gave up 7 bases and J gave up 8 bases; unmatched junction bases: 13. Germline V gene sequence: CDR1 KGHDR, CDR2 SFDVKD. The CDR3 contains 15 residues. Written as DNA, the CDR3 is TGTGCCACCAGCGCCTCGGTGCGGGAGTTGGATGAGCAGTTCTTC. Amino acid sequence: CATSASVRELDEQFF.

The chain links TRBV12-3 or TRBV12-4 to TRBJ2-1, with 7 bases fitting TRBD1. The CDR3 consists of 15 residues. The ends lost 1 base at V and 8 bases at J; junction bases unmatched: 8. CDR3 residues: CASSLGQGVWDEQFF. The CDR3 nucleotides are TGTGCCAGCAGTTTAGGACAGGGAGTTTGGGATGAGCAGTTCTTC.

This clonotype was seen a handful of times. The chain recombines TRBV25-1 with TRBJ2-3; the match to TRBD2 covers 10 bases. Germline assignment: CDR1 MGHDK and CDR2 SYGVNS. Unmatched junction bases numbered 19, after V lost 5 bases and J lost 2 bases. The CDR3 is 20 residues long. In DNA form, the CDR3 reads TGTGCCAGCAGTATACCCCAGGTGGGCCTAGCGGGAGATTCCACAGATACGCAGTATTTT. This encodes CASSIPQVGLAGDSTDTQYF.

The rearrangement uses TRBV29-1 and TRBJ2-5; D gene uncertain. V was cut by 3 bases and J by 0 bases, with 8 bases left in between. Germline assignment: CDR1 SQVTM and CDR2 ANQGSEA. This CDR3 is 13 amino acids long. This CDR3 reads CSVDKSHQETQYF. The CDR3 nucleotides are TGCAGCGTTGATAAGTCGCACCAAGAGACCCAGTACTTC.

V is TRBV6-4 and J is TRBJ2-3; TRBD2 agrees at 8 bases. There are 15 residues in the CDR3. The germline gives CDR1 MRHNA, CDR2 SNTAGT. J was trimmed by 4 bases and V by 0 bases; bases with no gene match: 3. CDR3 amino acids: CASSDSTGGPDTQYF. The CDR3 nucleotides are TGTGCCAGCAGTGACTCGACGGGGGGGCCAGATACGCAGTATTTT.

This clonotype was recorded many times. This sequence joins TRBV9 and TRBJ2-2; TRBD2 matches 11 bases. Losses at the gene ends were 4 bases for V and 7 bases for J; bases not matched to a gene: 3. The germline gives CDR1 SGDLS, CDR2 YYNGEE. CDR3 length: 14 residues. The CDR3: CASSTSGSGGELFF. The CDR3 nucleotides are TGTGCCAGCAGCACTAGCGGGAGTGGCGGGGAGCTGTTTTTT. Drawing the rest from reference TRBV9 and TRBJ2-2, the complete variable domain is DSGVTQTPKHLITATGQRVTLRCSPRSGDLSVYWYQQSLDQGLQFLIQYYNGEERAKGNILERFSAQQFPDLHSELNLSSLELGDSALYFCASSTSGSGGELFFGEGSRLTVL.

This clonotype was seen a few times. V and J are TRBV28 and TRBJ1-2; D is possibly TRBD1 (5 bases). The germline V and J ends were trimmed by 3 bases and 4 bases, with 15 bases remaining between them. This CDR3 spans 15 amino acids. Germline CDR1 reads MDHEN; CDR2 reads SYDVKM. The CDR3 loop reads CASSFLGHRFYGYTF. The CDR3 bases are TGTGCCAGCAGTTTCCTCGGACATCGGTTCTATGGCTACACCTTC.

V usage is TRBV9 and J usage is TRBJ2-1; D may be TRBD2 (5 bases). The ends were cut back, 3 bases at V and 8 bases at J, with 12 bases in the middle. This CDR3 has 13 amino acids. The germline V gene encodes CDR1 SGDLS and CDR2 YYNGEE. In nucleotides, the CDR3 is TGTGCCAGCAGCGCCGAACTAGTAGATGAGCAGTTCTTC. It yields the protein CASSAELVDEQFF.

This clonotype has a handful of counts. This chain uses TRBV5-4 with TRBJ2-3, with 11 bases that match TRBD2. V lost 5 bases to trimming and J lost 8 bases; unmatched junction nucleotides: 7. The CDR3 is made up of 14 amino acids. CDR1 and CDR2 (germline): SGHNT, YYREEE (reference sequence). The CDR3 nucleotides are TGTGCCAGCAGTGGTAGCGGGAGGGTTGGTACGCAGTATTTT. It specifies CASSGSGRVGTQYF.

This clonotype was observed many times. The chain joins TRBV6-5 to TRBJ2-2; D possibly corresponds to TRBD1 (6 bases). The ends were cut back, 2 bases at V and 3 bases at J, with 7 bases in the middle. Germline V CDR1 and CDR2: MNHEY, SVGAGI. There are 14 residues in the CDR3. In nucleotides, the CDR3 is TGTGCCAGCAGTTACGGACAGTACACCGGGGAGCTGTTTTTT. As protein: CASSYGQYTGELFF.